What follows are 27 T cell receptor beta chains derived from one specimen sequenced in a study of T cell repertoires in cytomegalovirus infection. Their antigens remain unidentified. TCRdb re-called the reads through MiXCR, storing one row per CDR3 protein. The sample has about 340,000 distinct CDR3 sequences; about 29% are singletons. Here the sequenced sample was cultured PBMCs, taken from culture after CMV antigen stimulation. Every receptor here comes from a human donor in good health (CMV status not recorded). Some clones in this sample may be carry-over from other donors' samples.

This clonotype was counted between two and nine times. The chain's CDR3 is CASSEAGLGNQPQHF. In DNA form, the CDR3 reads TGTGCCAGCAGTGAAGCCGGGTTGGGCAATCAGCCCCAGCATTTT. The chain recombines TRBV2 with TRBJ1-5, with unresolved D. Germline V gene sequence: CDR1 SNHLY, CDR2 FYNNEI. The V end lost 0 bases, the J end lost 2 bases, and 8 bases lay between the germline ends. The CDR3 has 15 amino acids. Full variable domain (outside the CDR3, taken from reference TRBV2 and TRBJ1-5): EPEVTQTPSHQVTQMGQEVILRCVPISNHLYFYWYRQILGQKVEFLVSFYNNEISEKSEIFDDQFSVERPDGSNFTLKIRSTKLEDSAMYFCASSEAGLGNQPQHFGDGTRLSIL.

The V call is TRBV19, the J call TRBJ1-1, with TRBD1 as a possible D gene (5 bases). There are 16 residues in the CDR3. Germline CDR1 LNHDA, CDR2 SQIVND (reference sequence). V lost 4 bases to trimming and J lost 0 bases, with 15 bases between them. CDR3 sequence reads: CASSKVVTDMNTEAFF. CDR3 DNA sequence: TGTGCCAGTAGTAAGGTGGTAACGGACATGAACACTGAAGCTTTCTTT.

In this sample, this clonotype turned up a few times. The rearrangement links TRBV5-1 to TRBJ1-4, with 7 bases that match TRBD1. CDR3 length: 14 amino acids. Germline V gene sequence: CDR1 SGHRS, CDR2 YFSETQ. Losses at the gene ends were 6 bases for V and 2 bases for J; bases not matched to a gene: 4. The CDR3 region has the DNA TGCGCCAGCAACAGGGGTTCCACTAATGAAAAACTGTTTTTT. This translates into CASNRGSTNEKLFF.

This clonotype appeared many times. V gene TRBV7-2 combines with J gene TRBJ1-4, with D possibly matching TRBD1 (5 bases). V shed 6 bases and J shed 7 bases, with 15 bases lying between them. The CDR3 totals 14 residues. The germline CDR1 and CDR2 sequences are SGHTA and FQGNSA. The CDR3 loop is CASRPGPSSEKLFF. The CDR3, as DNA: TGTGCCAGCAGACCGGGACCAAGCAGTGAAAAACTGTTTTTT.

A few counts support this clonotype. The rearrangement links TRBV19 to TRBJ1-1; TRBD1 is a possible D gene (6 bases). Germline CDR1 is LNHDA and CDR2 is SQIVND (reference sequence). The ends were cut back, 4 bases at V and 1 base at J, with 13 bases in the middle. This CDR3 has 15 amino acids. The CDR3 DNA sequence: TGTGCCAGTAGTACCGGGGGCATTCGGAACACTGAAGCTTTCTTT. It is translated as CASSTGGIRNTEAFF. Based on the CDR3 plus reference TRBV19 and TRBJ1-1, the full variable domain is DGGITQSPKYLFRKEGQNVTLSCEQNLNHDAMYWYRQDPGQGLRLIYYSQIVNDFQKGDIAEGYSVSREKKESFPLTVTSAQKNPTAFYLCASSTGGIRNTEAFFGQGTRLTVV.

The chain joins TRBV19 to TRBJ2-2; 13 bases line up with TRBD2. Germline-derived CDR1 and CDR2 are LNHDA and SQIVND (reference sequence). This CDR3 is 17 amino acids long. The J segment lost 7 bases and the V segment lost 3 bases, leaving 8 bases of the junction unmatched. Written as DNA, the CDR3 is TGTGCCAGTAGTATGCAGGGACTAGCGGGGCAAGGCGGGGAGCTGTTTTTT. It is translated as CASSMQGLAGQGGELFF.

V gene TRBV14 combines with J gene TRBJ2-5; D possibly matches TRBD1 or TRBD2 (5 bases each). V was cut by 2 bases and J by 4 bases, with 11 bases left in between. There are 14 residues in the CDR3. Germline CDR1 and CDR2: SGHDN and FVKESK. The CDR3 spells CASSQLGAGETQYF. The CDR3 nucleotides read TGTGCCAGCAGCCAACTCGGGGCTGGAGAGACCCAGTACTTC.

The V and J genes are TRBV30 and TRBJ2-3; TRBD2 aligns across 7 bases. Looked up from germline, CDR1 is GTSNPN and CDR2 is SVGIG (reference sequence). The CDR3 totals 15 residues. With V trimmed by 2 bases and J by 8 bases, 13 bases remained unmatched. In nucleotides, the CDR3 is TGTGCCTGGAGTATGGGTACTAGCGATTCGATTACGCAGTATTTT. It codes for CAWSMGTSDSITQYF.

This clonotype has only a few counts. The chain recombines TRBV20-1 with TRBJ1-1; D might be TRBD1 (5 bases). CDR3 length equals 13 residues. Germline V gene lookup returns CDR1 DFQATT and CDR2 SNEGSKA (reference sequence). The V and J ends lost 6 bases and 3 bases respectively, with 14 bases between them. The CDR3 loop is CSAQTVVDTEAFF. CDR3 coding DNA: TGCAGTGCCCAGACAGTAGTAGACACTGAAGCTTTCTTT.

This chain links TRBV7-2 with TRBJ2-3; D perhaps matches TRBD2 (7 bases). The V gene lost 5 bases and the J gene lost 1 base, with 19 bases spanning the gap. From germline, CDR1 is SGHTA and CDR2 FQGNSA. This CDR3 region has 17 residues. The CDR3 DNA follows: TGTGCCAGCAGCCCCCGCAGGGGTGCGGGGGGCACAGATACGCAGTATTTT. Translating it yields CASSPRRGAGGTDTQYF. Drawing the rest from reference TRBV7-2 and TRBJ2-3, the complete variable domain is GAGVSQSPSNKVTEKGKDVELRCDPISGHTALYWYRQSLGQGLEFLIYFQGNSAPDKSGLPSDRFSAERTGGSVSTLTIQRTQQEDSAVYLCASSPRRGAGGTDTQYFGPGTRLTVL.

This chain uses TRBV20-1 with TRBJ1-1; possible D gene TRBD1, 5 bases. This CDR3 comprises 13 residues. V was shortened by 4 bases and J by 1 base, with 10 bases between the two germline ends. Germline V gene lookup returns CDR1 DFQATT and CDR2 SNEGSKA (reference sequence). The CDR3 sequence: CSATGTENTEAFF. DNA for the CDR3: TGCAGTGCTACGGGGACGGAGAACACTGAAGCTTTCTTT.

The sample holds a few counts of this clonotype. The J gene is TRBJ2-1, the V gene TRBV7-8; 8 bases match TRBD1. Trimming took 1 base from V and 9 from J; bases not matched to a gene: 20. Germline CDR1 and CDR2: SGHVS and FQNEAQ. The length of the CDR3 is 19 residues. The CDR3 region has the DNA TGTGCCAGCAGCTTAGAGTCGAGGGACAGGCGGAATACAATGGGTGAGCAGTTCTTC. Translation: CASSLESRDRRNTMGEQFF. Complete variable domain (other parts from reference TRBV7-8 and TRBJ2-1): GAGVSQSPRYKVAKRGQDVALRCDPISGHVSLFWYQQALGQGPEFLTYFQNEAQLDKSGLPSDRFFAERPEGSVSTLKIQRTQQEDSAVYLCASSLESRDRRNTMGEQFFGPGTRLTVL.

In this sample, this clonotype turned up a few times. The J gene is TRBJ1-1, the V gene TRBV20-1, with 7 bases lining up with TRBD1. CDR3 length: 18 amino acids. The germline V gene encodes CDR1 DFQATT and CDR2 SNEGSKA (reference sequence). The J segment lost 0 bases and the V segment lost 5 bases, leaving 18 bases of the junction unmatched. In DNA form, the CDR3 reads TGCAGTGCTCGTAACCTACCGGGACAGCCTTATATGAACACTGAAGCTTTCTTT. This gives the protein CSARNLPGQPYMNTEAFF.

This chain links TRBV6-6 with TRBJ1-2, with 7 bases fitting TRBD1. The CDR3 runs 14 residues. Germline trimming cut 7 bases from V and 5 bases from J; bases unmatched to any gene: 10. Germline V gives CDR1 MNHNY, CDR2 SVGAGI (reference sequence). The CDR3 loop is CASIPDRFMYGYTF. CDR3 sequence (DNA): TGTGCCAGCATCCCGGACAGGTTTATGTATGGCTACACCTTC.

The chain couples TRBV15 to TRBJ2-1; D is perhaps TRBD1 (6 bases). Germline V gives CDR1 LNHNV, CDR2 YYDKDF (reference sequence). V lost 4 bases and J 7 bases, leaving 17 bases between the germline ends. CDR3 size: 15 residues. This CDR3 is CATSIQGNVVNEQFF. CDR3 coding DNA: TGTGCCACCAGCATACAGGGAAACGTGGTAAATGAGCAGTTCTTC.

The table lists this clonotype with a count of one. The rearrangement links TRBV19 to TRBJ2-7; 7 bases match TRBD1. Germline V gene sequence: CDR1 LNHDA, CDR2 SQIVND (reference sequence). CDR3 size: 16 residues. Trimming removed 2 bases from V and 5 bases from J; junction bases left unmatched: 12. CDR3 region: CASSISPTGNQNEQYF. The CDR3 DNA sequence: TGTGCCAGTAGTATATCCCCGACAGGGAATCAGAACGAGCAGTACTTC.

The chain couples TRBV28 to TRBJ2-1; 14 bases are a match to TRBD2. The germline gives CDR1 MDHEN, CDR2 SYDVKM. The ends lost 7 bases at V and 7 bases at J; junction bases unmatched: 9. CDR3 length equals 16 residues. The CDR3 DNA sequence: TGTGCCAGCACCCGAGGGAGGACTAGCGGGAGGAATGAGCAGTTCTTC. Translated, it gives CASTRGRTSGRNEQFF.

This clonotype has a handful of counts. J is TRBJ2-3 and V is TRBV5-1; D is ambiguous. Trimming took 6 bases from V and 5 from J, leaving 13 bases between them. Per germline, CDR1 SGHRS and CDR2 YFSETQ. The CDR3 length is 13 residues. The CDR3 loop reads CASTVGSGDTQYF. CDR3 nucleotide sequence: TGCGCCAGCACCGTCGGGTCGGGAGATACGCAGTATTTT.

This clonotype has just a few counts. This chain links TRBV12-3 or TRBV12-4 with TRBJ2-1; 7 bases align to TRBD2. The CDR3 spans 15 residues. V shed 6 bases, J shed 5 bases, and the junction held 10 bases outside the gene matches. CDR3 region: CASSAAAGVDNEQFF. The CDR3 DNA is TGTGCCAGCAGCGCCGCGGCGGGGGTAGACAATGAGCAGTTCTTC.

The table lists this clonotype with a few counts. The rearrangement links TRBV12-5 to TRBJ2-1; the D is unclear. The CDR3 contains 14 residues. The germline V and J ends were trimmed by 6 bases and 5 bases, with 14 bases remaining between them. The germline V gene has CDR1 LGHNT and CDR2 FRNRAP. For the CDR3, the DNA is TGTGCTAGTGGCCCCGACCCCCAAGACAATGAGCAGTTCTTC. Translation: CASGPDPQDNEQFF. Full variable domain (remainder filled in from reference TRBV12-5 and TRBJ2-1): DARVTQTPRHKVTEMGQEVTMRCQPILGHNTVFWYRQTMMQGLELLAYFRNRAPLDDSGMPKDRFSAEMPDATLATLKIQPSEPRDSAVYFCASGPDPQDNEQFFGPGTRLTVL.

In this sample, this clonotype turned up many times. V is TRBV12-3 or TRBV12-4 and J is TRBJ2-1; weak D call: TRBD2 (5 bases). CDR3 size: 11 residues. V was cut by 5 bases and J by 9 bases, with 8 bases left in between. CDR3 protein: CASSLRGEQFF. CDR3 DNA sequence: TGTGCCAGCAGTCTCCGGGGTGAGCAGTTCTTC.

This clonotype was detected many times. V and J are TRBV7-6 and TRBJ2-3; perhaps TRBD2 as D (6 bases). Germline lookup yields CDR1 SGHVS and CDR2 FNYEAQ. The CDR3 runs to 17 residues. V shed 4 bases and J shed 3 bases, with 20 bases lying between them. For the CDR3, the DNA is TGTGCCAGCAGCTCGCAGCTGAGACTAGATAGTACAGATACGCAGTATTTT. It encodes CASSSQLRLDSTDTQYF.

The chain couples TRBV6-6 to TRBJ1-2; D is uncertain. This CDR3 is built from 13 residues. Trimming removed 10 bases from V and 11 bases from J, with 23 bases in between. CDR1 and CDR2 (germline): MNHNY, SVGAGI (reference sequence). CDR3 sequence reads: CATLESTVGLYTF. The CDR3 coding sequence is TGTGCCACCCTGGAGTCGACCGTAGGTCTTTACACCTTC.

The V call is TRBV19, the J call TRBJ2-2; tentatively, D is TRBD2 (5 bases). The V end lost 5 bases, the J end lost 3 bases, and 13 bases lay between the germline ends. In germline, CDR1 is LNHDA, CDR2 SQIVND (reference sequence). The CDR3 spans 15 residues. Here the CDR3 reads CASSSAGRDTGELFF. CDR3 DNA: TGTGCCAGTAGTTCCGCGGGTCGCGACACCGGGGAGCTGTTTTTT. Based on the CDR3 plus reference TRBV19 and TRBJ2-2, the full variable domain is DGGITQSPKYLFRKEGQNVTLSCEQNLNHDAMYWYRQDPGQGLRLIYYSQIVNDFQKGDIAEGYSVSREKKESFPLTVTSAQKNPTAFYLCASSSAGRDTGELFFGEGSRLTVL.

The chain has TRBV7-8 and TRBJ2-1; no firm D call. V was trimmed by 1 base and J by 8 bases, leaving 9 bases between them. This CDR3 comprises 13 residues. Per germline, CDR1 SGHVS and CDR2 FQNEAQ. CDR3 region: CASSLVIRDEQFF. The CDR3 coding sequence is TGTGCCAGCAGCTTAGTGATCCGCGATGAGCAGTTCTTC.

This clonotype was recorded a few times. The rearrangement links TRBV5-1 to TRBJ2-3; D could derive from TRBD1 or TRBD2 (6 bases each). The germline V and J ends were trimmed by 0 bases and 2 bases, with 10 bases remaining between them. This CDR3 is built from 15 residues. CDR1 and CDR2 from the germline V gene are SGHRS and YFSETQ. CDR3 in DNA: TGCGCCAGCAGCTTGGATAGGGGGGTCACAGATACGCAGTATTTT. Translating it yields CASSLDRGVTDTQYF.

There are a few counts of this clonotype. V gene TRBV7-9 combines with J gene TRBJ1-2; D unclear. Trimming left V 2 bases short and J 5 bases short, with 12 bases between. Germline CDR1 and CDR2: SEHNR and FQNEAQ (reference sequence). This CDR3 comprises 14 residues. CDR3 protein: CASSLTVSGYGYTF. In nucleotides, the CDR3 is TGTGCCAGCAGCTTAACGGTTTCGGGATATGGCTACACCTTC.